This TCR beta chain was identified in a study of shared clonotypes between healthy human individuals. A word on this clone: Antigen unknown.

The V gene lost 2 bases and the J gene lost 7 bases, with 14 bases spanning the gap. The CDR3 length is 13 residues. Germline CDR1 is SQVTM and CDR2 is ANQGSEA. Study results and limitations: Generally, estimated richness proved larger in naive subsets than it did in memory subsets.

Each PCR replicate from the sorted subsets contained roughly 210 ng DNA, which is 25,000 to 30,000 T cell genomes. Sequencing used immunoSEQ multiplex PCR; TCRdb keeps in-frame clones, though not all of them. The sample records more than 2 million clones, roughly 94% being singletons. This TCR came from a man aged 18 to 29 in good health. The V call is TRBV29-1, the J call TRBJ1-2; D gene uncertain. The material sequenced was naive CD4+ T cells sorted from blood. Subset indicated: CD45RA+ positively selected. CDR3 DNA: TGCAGCGTTGAACGCAGCAAGGAGAGTGGCTACACCTTC. Translation gives CSVERSKESGYTF.